The 9 T cell receptor beta chains below come from one sample, sequenced in a study of graft-versus-host responses after intestinal transplantation. The data were produced by immunoSEQ multiplex PCR, yet TCRdb's version contains in-frame clones alone and is incomplete. The data hold about 20,000 clones, with about half observed a single time. Sequences were derived from alloreactive CD4+ T cells from a mixed lymphocyte reaction culture, sampled before intestinal transplant. Subset here: CFSE-low proliferating T cells sorted from roughly six-day pre-transplant mixed lymphocyte reaction (GvH or HvG direction). These receptors all stem from a human patient who received an intestinal transplant.

The chain combines TRBV6-5 with TRBJ2-1, with TRBD2 as a possible D gene (6 bases). From germline, CDR1 is MNHEY and CDR2 SVGAGI. The CDR3 has 15 amino acids. Trimming took off 8 bases at V and 4 bases at J, with 18 bases between the two ends. The DNA for the CDR3 is TGTGCCAGCCGGGTTTCGGCGGGGCAATACAATGAGCAGTTCTTC. It specifies CASRVSAGQYNEQFF.

This chain connects TRBV11-2 to TRBJ2-7; 12 nucleotides line up with TRBD2. V gave up 8 bases and J gave up 7 bases; unmatched junction bases: 9. CDR1 SGHAT and CDR2 FQNNGV come from the germline V gene. CDR3 length equals 14 residues. The CDR3 here is CASEIGLAGGEQYF. The CDR3 DNA reads as TGTGCCAGCGAGATAGGGCTAGCGGGAGGGGAGCAGTACTTC.

The chain joins TRBV5-1 to TRBJ2-7, with a possible D match to TRBD2 (5 bases). Germline V gene data show CDR1 as SGHRS and CDR2 as YFSETQ. This CDR3 contains 14 residues. The V and J ends lost 5 bases and 1 base respectively, with 13 bases between them. The CDR3 DNA reads as TGCGCCAGCAGGGAGGTTGTCGGATCCTACGAGCAGTACTTC. It codes for CASREVVGSYEQYF.

J is TRBJ1-6 and V is TRBV18; tentatively, D is TRBD1 (5 bases). CDR1 and CDR2 (germline): KGHSH, LQKENI. The CDR3 has 14 amino acids. Between the trimmed V and J ends, which lost 3 bases and 4 bases, there was a span of 7 bases. CDR3 in DNA: TGTGCCAGCTCACCGGGACTGTATAATTCACCCCTCCACTTT. Translated: CASSPGLYNSPLHF. Together with reference TRBV18 and TRBJ1-6, the CDR3 gives the full variable domain: NAGVMQNPRHLVRRRGQEARLRCSPMKGHSHVYWYRQLPEEGLKFMVYLQKENIIDESGMPKERFSAEFPKEGPSILRIQQVVRGDSAAYFCASSPGLYNSPLHFGNGTRLTVT.

V is TRBV5-1 and J is TRBJ2-2; D perhaps matches TRBD2 (5 bases). Trimming pared 1 base from V and 0 bases from J, leaving 10 bases between. CDR1 is SGHRS, CDR2 YFSETQ, per germline. CDR3 size: 16 residues. This chain's CDR3 is CASSLIAGPNTGELFF. In DNA form, the CDR3 reads TGCGCCAGCAGCTTGATTGCGGGCCCGAACACCGGGGAGCTGTTTTTT.

The genes are TRBV11-2 and TRBJ1-1; maybe TRBD1 (5 bases). Trimming left V 2 bases short and J 1 base short, with 8 bases between. Looked up from germline, CDR1 is SGHAT and CDR2 is FQNNGV. This CDR3 spans 14 amino acids. In DNA form, the CDR3 reads TGTGCCAGCAGCTTATACAGGTCGAACACTGAAGCTTTCTTT. This encodes CASSLYRSNTEAFF.

A few counts support this clone. The chain couples TRBV6-6 to TRBJ1-5; the match to TRBD1 covers 7 bases. V gave up 7 bases and J gave up 1 base; unmatched junction bases: 10. The germline CDR1 and CDR2 sequences are MNHNY and SVGAGI (reference sequence). The CDR3 totals 16 residues. CDR3 nucleotide sequence: TGTGCCAGCACCACTCCAGGGGGGAGGAGCAATCAGCCCCAGCATTTT. Its translation is CASTTPGGRSNQPQHF.

This chain links TRBV2 with TRBJ2-3; 8 nucleotides align to TRBD2. Trimming removed 3 bases from V and 2 bases from J; junction bases left unmatched: 7. The CDR3 loop spans 16 amino acids. Germline V gene data show CDR1 as SNHLY and CDR2 as FYNNEI. The CDR3 nucleotides read TGTGCCAGCAGTGATGGCGCGGGGGGAAACACAGATACGCAGTATTTT. Amino acids: CASSDGAGGNTDTQYF.

The chain is built from TRBV7-2 and TRBJ1-4; 9 bases line up with TRBD1. CDR3 length: 14 residues. Trimming cost V 6 bases and J 4 bases; bases outside gene matches: 3. The germline V gene encodes CDR1 SGHTA and CDR2 FQGNSA. CDR3 nucleotide sequence: TGTGCCAGCAGGCGACAGGGGGGTAATGAAAAACTGTTTTTT. As protein: CASRRQGGNEKLFF.